This T cell receptor (beta chain) appears in the sequencing data of a study of PD-1 blockade in classical Hodgkin lymphoma. Turning to this clone: Antigen specificity is unknown.

CDR1 and CDR2 from the germline V gene are SGHRS and YFSETQ. Trimming left V 4 bases short and J 0 bases short, with 6 bases between. The CDR3 is 13 amino acids. Each patient relapsed following autologous stem cell transplantation, and prior brentuximab vedotin exposure differed. Reported best responses ranged across complete response, partial response or progressive disease. TCRdb keeps only in-frame clones here, not all; method: immunoSEQ multiplex PCR. The sample has about 37,000 clones; 85% to 90% are singletons. Findings and limits, study-wide: Any patient who commenced nivolumab under 1 year after ASCT was excluded. Newly diagnosed patients reportedly trailed healthy donors in baseline TCR diversity. The CD4+ diversity rise by C4D1 was clearest in complete responders.

This receptor was obtained from a human donor with classical Hodgkin lymphoma. V gene TRBV5-1 combines with J gene TRBJ2-3; D is undetermined. The sample consisted of peripheral blood mononuclear cells (PBMCs), taken before the second cycle of nivolumab. The CDR3 bases are TGCGCCAGCAGCCAACCCAGCACAGATACGCAGTATTTT. Encoded protein: CASSQPSTDTQYF.